The source of this T cell receptor beta chain is a study of metastatic and nonmetastatic thyroid tumors. About the research overall: Repertoire data that came from the blood and tumor or nodule tissue of malignant and benign thyroid patients were compared. Study-wide points: Patients with malignant thyroid tumors reportedly had significantly higher TCR beta diversity than those with benign nodules, in blood and tumor.

V lost 7 bases, J lost 2 bases, and 8 bases lay in between. This CDR3 contains 13 residues. The table lists this clone with many counts. Its specificity is unknown. Thyroid surgery had not been preceded by any treatment in any patient. Under the authors' procedure: Using the CDR3 differences seen across clinicopathological groups, the authors built a distant-metastasis classifier for papillary thyroid cancer, which was meant to discriminate distant-metastatic patients. TCRdb re-analyzed the PCR reads through MiXCR. The V and J calls shown here were made by TCRdb, not taken from the authors' results. The sample holds about 40,000 clones, 16% seen once.

The V gene is TRBV12-3 or TRBV12-4, the J gene TRBJ2-2; the D is unclear. The receptor was isolated from a female donor with papillary thyroid cancer or a benign thyroid nodule (not recorded which). Some clones in this sample may be carry-over from other donors' samples. The sequenced material came from blood. The CDR3 DNA reads TGTGCCAGCACCCCTATAAACACCGGGGAGCTGTTTTTT. It yields the protein CASTPINTGELFF.